A selection of T cell receptor beta chains follows, all from one sample in a study of response to subunit inactivated influenza vaccine. Using its own MiXCR run on the RT-PCR reads, TCRdb lists one record per CDR3 protein. The data contain around 190,000 distinct CDR3 sequences, over 13% of them singletons. Specimen: CD8+ T cells sorted from PBMCs, collected roughly 5 days after vaccination. The source of these receptors is a man aged 45-65 years who received an inactivated influenza vaccine. CDR3s include the opening cysteine and the closing phenylalanine or tryptophan. D genes are given only for firm matches. Clone sizes are given selectively: once, few, many, or a class where the clone is expanded.

J,V,size,D,CDR3,DNA
TRBJ2-7,TRBV7-9,few,TRBD1,CASSAMTGNGEQYF,TGTGCCAGCAGCGCCATGACAGGGAACGGCGAGCAGTACTTC
TRBJ2-5,TRBV6-2/TRBV6-3,few,TRBD2,CASSPRRTRPGETQYF,TGTGCCAGCAGCCCACGGCGGACTAGGCCTGGGGAGACCCAGTACTTC
TRBJ1-5,TRBV10-3,many,NA,CAISERVGPQPQHF,TGTGCCATCAGTGAGCGAGTAGGTCCCCAGCCCCAGCATTTT
TRBJ2-5,TRBV4-3,NA,TRBD1,CASSQVPDRLETQYF,TGCGCCAGCAGCCAAGTTCCGGACAGGTTGGAGACCCAGTACTTC
TRBJ2-5,TRBV4-1,few,NA,CASSQDPRGVETQYF,TGCGCCAGCAGCCAAGATCCGAGGGGGGTAGAGACCCAGTACTTC
TRBJ2-1,TRBV7-2,NA,TRBD2,CASSLAGLADNEQFF,TGTGCCAGCAGCTTAGCCGGACTAGCGGACAATGAGCAGTTCTTC
TRBJ2-5,TRBV9,many,TRBD2,CASSVSGGWQETQYF,TGTGCCAGCAGCGTATCGGGAGGTTGGCAAGAGACCCAGTACTTC
TRBJ2-7,TRBV6-6,NA,NA,CASSYSSDEQYF,TGTGCCAGCAGTTACTCCTCTGACGAGCAGTACTTC
TRBJ1-6,TRBV5-1,NA,TRBD1,CASRQGTNSYNSPLHF,TGCGCCAGCCGACAGGGTACCAACTCCTATAATTCACCCCTCCACTTT
TRBJ2-5,TRBV4-3,NA,TRBD1,CASSQLGQGALETQYF,TGCGCCAGCAGCCAATTGGGACAGGGCGCTCTAGAGACCCAGTACTTC
TRBJ2-5,TRBV5-1,NA,TRBD2,CASSLIAGLLETQYF,TGCGCCAGCAGCTTAATAGCGGGCCTTTTGGAGACCCAGTACTTC
TRBJ2-3,TRBV7-9,NA,NA,CATGLGADTQYF,TGTGCCACCGGCCTTGGGGCAGATACGCAGTATTTT
TRBJ2-7,TRBV20-1,few,TRBD2,CSAKPTSVSSYEQYF,TGCAGTGCTAAGCCTACTAGCGTTAGCTCCTACGAGCAGTACTTC
TRBJ2-7,TRBV7-9,few,TRBD2,CASSSTSGGSYEQYF,TGTGCCAGCAGCTCGACTAGCGGGGGCTCCTACGAGCAGTACTTC
TRBJ1-1,TRBV5-1,NA,NA,CASSPLTGHTEAFF,TGCGCCAGCAGCCCGTTAACGGGGCACACTGAAGCTTTCTTT
TRBJ2-7,TRBV11-2,many,TRBD1,CASSSRQGDSYEQYF,TGTGCCAGCAGCTCGCGACAGGGGGATTCGTACGAGCAGTACTTC
TRBJ1-1,TRBV10-3,NA,TRBD1,CAISAGTGTEAFF,TGTGCCATCAGTGCGGGGACAGGGACTGAAGCTTTCTTT
TRBJ2-5,TRBV7-9,few,NA,CASSPPVLGRETQYF,TGTGCCAGCAGCCCCCCGGTACTGGGGCGGGAGACCCAGTACTTC
TRBJ1-1,TRBV6-2/TRBV6-3,few,TRBD1,CASPPGRQGPSSNTEAFF,TGTGCCAGCCCCCCGGGAAGACAGGGGCCTTCATCGAACACTGAAGCTTTCTTT
TRBJ2-1,TRBV7-9,once,NA,CASRSLNNEQFF,TGTGCCAGCAGGTCTCTAAACAATGAGCAGTTCTTC
TRBJ1-5,TRBV19,NA,NA,CASSIGATNQPQHF,TGTGCCAGTAGTATCGGAGCGACGAATCAGCCCCAGCATTTT
TRBJ2-7,TRBV5-1,NA,TRBD2,CASSWVREGYEQYF,TGCGCCAGCAGCTGGGTCAGGGAGGGCTACGAGCAGTACTTC
TRBJ2-7,TRBV6-5,few,TRBD2,CASSYSTSAYEQYF,TGTGCCAGCAGTTATTCGACTAGCGCCTACGAGCAGTACTTC
TRBJ2-1,TRBV12-3/TRBV12-4,few,TRBD2,CASSGPTSGGYNEQFF,TGTGCCAGCAGTGGCCCGACTAGCGGGGGCTACAATGAGCAGTTCTTC
TRBJ2-1,TRBV12-3/TRBV12-4,many,NA,CASSSRAISYNEQFF,TGTGCCAGCAGTTCCAGAGCTATCTCCTACAATGAGCAGTTCTTC
TRBJ1-1,TRBV29-1,NA,NA,CSVDLWENTEAFF,TGCAGCGTTGATCTTTGGGAGAACACTGAAGCTTTCTTT
TRBJ2-7,TRBV15,few,NA,CATAPTNLAGGAYYEQYF,TGTGCCACGGCCCCCACGAACTTAGCTGGCGGGGCGTACTACGAGCAGTACTTC
TRBJ2-1,TRBV5-1,NA,TRBD1,CASSKGQDNEQFF,TGCGCCAGCAGCAAGGGACAGGACAATGAGCAGTTCTTC
TRBJ1-1,TRBV4-3,NA,NA,CASSHRQLNTEAFF,TGCGCCAGCAGCCATCGACAGTTAAACACTGAAGCTTTCTTT
TRBJ2-2,TRBV28,few,NA,CASSLMGSTGELFF,TGTGCCAGCAGTTTAATGGGAAGCACCGGGGAGCTGTTTTTT
TRBJ2-3,TRBV11-1,NA,TRBD2,CASSLHSGTSGIRTDTQYF,TGTGCCAGCAGCTTACACTCGGGGACTAGCGGGATTCGCACAGATACGCAGTATTTT
TRBJ1-5,TRBV4-1,few,TRBD1,CASSQGDRFNQPQHF,TGCGCCAGCAGCCAAGGGGACAGATTCAATCAGCCCCAGCATTTT
TRBJ2-7,TRBV28,NA,TRBD2,CASSQLAGGGYEQYF,TGTGCCAGCAGCCAACTAGCGGGGGGTGGGTACGAGCAGTACTTC
TRBJ2-1,TRBV28,few,TRBD2,CASSSLRLAGASEQFF,TGTGCCAGCAGTTCGCTCCGACTAGCGGGAGCTAGTGAGCAGTTCTTC
TRBJ2-6,TRBV4-1,few,TRBD1,CASSRLGTGRGISGANVLTF,TGCGCCAGCAGCCGACTGGGGACAGGGCGCGGGATTTCTGGGGCCAACGTCCTGACTTTC
TRBJ1-2,TRBV20-1,NA,NA,CSAERTENYGYTF,TGCAGTGCCGAACGGACGGAAAACTATGGCTACACCTTC
TRBJ2-2,TRBV5-8,NA,NA,CASSLSWDHTGELFF,TGTGCCAGCAGCTTGTCGTGGGACCACACCGGGGAGCTGTTTTTT
TRBJ2-4,TRBV14,NA,NA,CASSQDWGAKNIQYF,TGTGCCAGCAGCCAAGATTGGGGAGCCAAAAACATTCAGTACTTC
TRBJ2-7,TRBV12-3/TRBV12-4,NA,TRBD1,CASSAPGTGLHGQYF,TGTGCCAGCAGTGCTCCCGGGACAGGCCTTCACGGGCAGTACTTC
TRBJ2-3,TRBV20-1,few,TRBD2,CSARETSGGTDTQYF,TGCAGTGCTAGAGAGACTAGCGGGGGCACAGATACGCAGTATTTT
TRBJ2-1,TRBV27,NA,NA,CASSLSVGLLNEQFF,TGTGCCAGCAGTTTATCAGTGGGACTCCTCAATGAGCAGTTCTTC
TRBJ1-1,TRBV7-9,NA,TRBD1,CASSPSSGGIAEAFF,TGTGCCAGCAGCCCCTCGTCAGGGGGTATAGCTGAAGCTTTCTTT
TRBJ2-3,TRBV4-3,NA,TRBD1,CASSQGDRVADTQYF,TGCGCCAGCAGCCAAGGCGACAGGGTGGCAGATACGCAGTATTTT
TRBJ2-3,TRBV24-1,few,TRBD2,CATSDTYGTSGPTDTQYF,TGTGCCACCAGTGACACTTATGGGACTAGCGGGCCCACAGATACGCAGTATTTT
TRBJ2-5,TRBV18,NA,TRBD1,CASSGDSEAETQYF,TGTGCCAGCTCCGGGGACAGCGAGGCGGAGACCCAGTACTTC
TRBJ1-1,TRBV4-3,few,TRBD1,CASSHPGQRIEAFF,TGCGCCAGCAGCCATCCGGGACAGAGAATCGAAGCTTTCTTT
TRBJ2-7,TRBV5-1,few,NA,CASRGPSFGDAALNEQYF,TGCGCCAGCAGAGGCCCTAGTTTTGGGGACGCAGCCCTCAACGAGCAGTACTTC
TRBJ2-7,TRBV30,few,TRBD2,CACVLADSYEQYF,TGTGCCTGCGTCCTAGCGGACTCCTACGAGCAGTACTTC